These 17 T cell receptor beta chains originate from one sample sequenced in a study of shared clonotypes between healthy human individuals. Produced via immunoSEQ multiplex PCR; TCRdb's table is partial and in-frame only. Of about 710,000 clones listed, 73% are singletons. Specimen: memory CD4+ T cells sorted from blood. This sample's subset: CD45RA-negative fraction. Receptors originate from a young woman in good health.

The genes are TRBV28 and TRBJ2-2, with a possible D match to TRBD2 (6 bases). V lost 8 bases and J lost 1, with 11 bases in between. The CDR3 extends over 14 amino acids. Germline V gene sequence: CDR1 MDHEN, CDR2 SYDVKM. The CDR3 sequence is CASGLTGNTGELFF. In DNA form, the CDR3 reads TGTGCCAGCGGACTAACAGGGAACACCGGGGAGCTGTTTTTT.

The rearrangement links TRBV6-6 to TRBJ2-1; possibly TRBD1 for D (6 bases). Germline V lookup: CDR1 MNHNY, CDR2 SVGAGI (reference sequence). The V and J ends lost 5 bases and 10 bases respectively, with 12 bases between them. The CDR3 extends over 12 amino acids. CDR3 in DNA: TGTGCCAGCAGTGCGCCCCAGGGGGAGCAGTTCTTC. It encodes CASSAPQGEQFF.

This clone was seen ten or more times. This chain uses TRBV19 with TRBJ2-1; 7 bases agree with TRBD1. Germline V lookup: CDR1 LNHDA, CDR2 SQIVND (reference sequence). Trimming removed 1 base from V and 7 bases from J; junction bases left unmatched: 10. CDR3 length: 16 amino acids. The CDR3 protein is CASSIGDRVVYNEQFF. CDR3 DNA: TGTGCCAGTAGTATAGGCGACAGGGTCGTCTATAATGAGCAGTTCTTC.

Of note for this clone: Sequence at one end of the junction differs from germline and may be a read error. The J gene is TRBJ1-1, the V gene TRBV19; TRBD1 aligns across 7 bases. Germline V gives CDR1 LNHDA, CDR2 SQIVND (reference sequence). This CDR3 comprises 14 residues. This chain's CDR3 is CASRNRGRGTEAFF. CDR3 DNA sequence: TGTGCCAGTAGAAACAGGGGAAGGGGCACTGAAGCCTTCTTT.

A word on this clone: The identical CDR3 is also encoded by other nucleotide sequences in the sample. J is TRBJ2-1 and V is TRBV5-1; TRBD2 agrees at 8 bases. CDR1 is SGHRS and CDR2 is YFSETQ in the germline V gene. Trimming cost V 5 bases and J 2 bases; bases outside gene matches: 6. The CDR3 length is 15 residues. The CDR3: CASSQTSGAYNEQFF. The CDR3 region has the DNA TGCGCCAGCAGTCAAACTAGCGGAGCCTACAATGAGCAGTTCTTC.

The genes are TRBV28 and TRBJ2-7; 10 bases line up with TRBD1. Trimming at V came to 5 bases and at J to 7 bases, leaving 11 bases not matched to a gene. This CDR3 has 15 residues. The germline V gene encodes CDR1 MDHEN and CDR2 SYDVKM. CDR3 sequence reads: CASSPTGTGAEEQYF. The CDR3 coding sequence is TGTGCCAGCAGTCCTACCGGGACAGGGGCCGAGGAGCAGTACTTC.

V and J are TRBV10-3 and TRBJ2-5, with 8 bases lining up with TRBD2. Germline V gene sequence: CDR1 ENHRY, CDR2 SYGVKD. Trimming at V came to 8 bases and at J to 3 bases, leaving 11 bases not matched to a gene. The CDR3 is 15 residues long. The chain's CDR3 is CAIGSSGTREETQYF. The DNA of the CDR3 is TGTGCCATCGGGTCGTCCGGGACTAGGGAAGAGACCCAGTACTTC.

The rearrangement uses TRBV5-1 and TRBJ1-3; D is undetermined. V was shortened by 0 bases and J by 0 bases, with 10 bases between the two germline ends. The germline CDR1 and CDR2 sequences are SGHRS and YFSETQ. The CDR3 spans 16 residues. As DNA, the CDR3 is TGCGCCAGCAGCTTGGAAGAGGCAAGCTCTGGAAACACCATATATTTT. Translation: CASSLEEASSGNTIYF.

The chain joins TRBV10-2 to TRBJ2-3, with TRBD2 matching over 7 bases. Germline loops: CDR1 WSHSY, CDR2 SAAADI. Trimming at V came to 8 bases and at J to 2 bases, leaving 13 bases not matched to a gene. This CDR3 is built from 16 residues. CDR3 protein: CASARRAGTHTDTQYF. CDR3 bases: TGCGCCAGCGCCCGCCGAGCGGGAACCCACACAGATACGCAGTATTTT.

There are many counts of this clone. This chain uses TRBV5-1 with TRBJ2-3; TRBD2 aligns across 8 bases. V was clipped by 2 bases and J by 2 bases; unmatched bases: 7. Per germline, CDR1 SGHRS and CDR2 YFSETQ. The CDR3 consists of 16 residues. The CDR3 reads CASSLPLAASTDTQYF. Written as DNA, the CDR3 is TGCGCCAGCAGCTTACCACTAGCGGCCTCCACAGATACGCAGTATTTT.

CDR3 region: CASSRDFNEQFF. Here the CDR3 DNA reads TGCGCCAGCAGCCGGGACTTCAATGAGCAGTTCTTC. The genes are TRBV5-1 and TRBJ2-1; a weak D match, TRBD2 (6 bases). V was cut by 4 bases and J by 6 bases, with 8 bases left in between. Germline V lookup: CDR1 SGHRS, CDR2 YFSETQ. The CDR3 has 12 amino acids.

The V and J genes are TRBV27 and TRBJ1-2; the match to TRBD1 covers 9 bases. CDR1 and CDR2 (germline): MNHEY, SMNVEV (reference sequence). The CDR3 totals 15 residues. Trimming removed 6 bases from V and 2 bases from J; junction bases left unmatched: 7. The CDR3 loop is CASRDPGQGNYGYTF. For the CDR3, the DNA is TGTGCCAGCAGGGACCCGGGACAGGGCAACTATGGCTACACCTTC.

The chain uses TRBV28 and TRBJ2-7; D ambiguous. There are 14 residues in the CDR3. V lost 7 bases to trimming and J lost 0 bases, with 13 bases between them. Per the germline V gene, CDR1 is MDHEN and CDR2 is SYDVKM. The CDR3 protein is CASIPGGTSYEQYF. CDR3 in DNA: TGTGCCAGCATCCCAGGTGGCACCTCCTACGAGCAGTACTTC.

The chain has TRBV25-1 and TRBJ1-5; possibly TRBD1 for D (6 bases). CDR1 and CDR2 from the germline V gene are MGHDK and SYGVNS. V gave up 4 bases and J gave up 5 bases, with 15 bases separating them. The CDR3 is 15 residues long. DNA of the CDR3: TGTGCCAGCAGTGGGCAGGGGCATGAGGATCAGCCCCAGCATTTT. It yields the protein CASSGQGHEDQPQHF.

Only one count was recorded for this clone. The chain has TRBV6-1 and TRBJ2-7; TRBD2 aligns across 14 bases. Germline CDR1 is MNHNS and CDR2 is SASEGT. This CDR3 has 15 amino acids. V trimming: 7 bases; J trimming: 5 bases; junction bases outside the gene matches: 7. In DNA, the CDR3 is TGTGCCAGCATTCTGACTAGCGGGAGGGCCAACGAGCAGTACTTC. Protein product: CASILTSGRANEQYF.

To note about this clone: Since a far larger clone is one base different, this is likely a read error. This likely comes from a read error, as the CDR3 has no conserved phenylalanine or tryptophan at its end. The chain uses TRBV7-4 and TRBJ2-7; TRBD1 or TRBD2 may be the D gene (6 bases each). Germline CDR1 is SGHVT and CDR2 is SQSDAQ. The CDR3 spans 16 residues. Trimming cost V 4 bases and J 2 bases, with 18 bases left between them. Here the CDR3 reads CASSSGASRGTYEQYL. CDR3 coding DNA: TGTGCCAGCAGCTCGGGGGCTTCTCGCGGAACCTACGAGCAGTACCTC.

The chain joins TRBV5-8 to TRBJ2-5; D ambiguous. Trimming stripped 1 base from V and 5 bases from J, with 15 bases between. The CDR3 consists of 15 residues. CDR1 SGHTS and CDR2 YDEGEE come from the germline V gene. Here the CDR3 reads CASSLSQHMGETQYF. The CDR3 DNA reads TGTGCCAGCAGCTTGAGTCAGCATATGGGGGAGACCCAGTACTTC.